These 31 T cell receptor beta chains originate from one sample sequenced in a study of T cells in Graves' hyperthyroidism and ophthalmopathy. Amplified TCR beta CDR3 regions derived from RNA transcripts. HTBI primers were the set used in a first-round RT-PCR of the TCR CDR3. TCRdb independently ran MiXCR on the multiplex PCR reads; one entry per CDR3 protein. In the table there are fewer than 350,000 distinct CDR3 sequences, over 15% of which are singletons. The sample taken for sequencing was blood. These TCRs come from a woman aged 40 to 50 with Graves' ophthalmopathy.

V gene TRBV6-5 combines with J gene TRBJ1-2; TRBD1 is a possible D gene (5 bases). V was pared by 3 bases and J by 5 bases, with 13 bases between. This CDR3 is 14 amino acids long. Germline CDR1 reads MNHEY; CDR2 reads SVGAGI. The DNA of the CDR3 is TGTGCCAGCAGTTATTTAGGGACGCCTTATGGCTACACCTTC. It codes for CASSYLGTPYGYTF.

This clonotype was seen many times. The chain combines TRBV27 with TRBJ1-2; D perhaps matches TRBD1 (5 bases). The CDR3 has 15 residues. V lost 5 bases and J 3 bases, leaving 16 bases between the germline ends. CDR1 and CDR2 (germline): MNHEY, SMNVEV (reference sequence). CDR3 bases: TGTGCCAGCAGTAAAGACAAGGGGTCGTACTATGGCTACACCTTC. As protein: CASSKDKGSYYGYTF.

This clonotype was detected ten times or more. The V call is TRBV27, the J call TRBJ1-3; D is uncertain. V dropped 5 bases and J dropped 0 bases, with 11 bases sitting between them. The CDR3 length is 15 residues. CDR1 is MNHEY and CDR2 is SMNVEV in the germline V gene (reference sequence). The DNA for the CDR3 is TGTGCCAGCAGTCACCAGCCAGTCTCTGGAAACACCATATATTTT. This translates into CASSHQPVSGNTIYF.

This clonotype has at least ten counts. The V and J genes are TRBV6-2 or TRBV6-3 and TRBJ2-7; tentative D call: TRBD2 (5 bases). The CDR3 consists of 12 residues. The germline CDR1 and CDR2 sequences are MNHEY and SVGEGT. V lost 10 bases to trimming and J lost 8 bases, with 18 bases between them. CDR3 protein: CATREGPQKQYF. The DNA for the CDR3 is TGTGCCACCCGGGAAGGACCTCAAAAGCAGTACTTC.

This clonotype occurred many times. The DNA of the CDR3 is TGCGCCAGCAGCTTGGCCGCGGGAGCGGACACCGGGGAGCTGTTTTTT. Protein product: CASSLAAGADTGELFF. This chain links TRBV5-1 with TRBJ2-2; 7 nucleotides match TRBD2. V dropped 0 bases and J dropped 3; count of bases not matched to a gene: 5. The CDR3 extends over 16 amino acids. CDR1 and CDR2 (germline): SGHRS, YFSETQ. The complete variable domain, with remaining parts taken from reference TRBV5-1 and TRBJ2-2, reads KAGVTQTPRYLIKTRGQQVTLSCSPISGHRSVSWYQQTPGQGLQFLFEYFSETQRNKGNFPGRFSGRQFSNSRSEMNVSTLELGDSALYLCASSLAAGADTGELFFGEGSRLTVL.

The chain recombines TRBV6-5 with TRBJ2-7; possibly TRBD1 or TRBD2 for D (5 bases each). Germline loops: CDR1 MNHEY, CDR2 SVGAGI. The V end lost 2 bases, the J end lost 1 base, and 12 bases lay between the germline ends. The length of the CDR3 is 15 residues. This CDR3 reads CASSYTGDQSYEQYF. CDR3 nucleotide sequence: TGTGCCAGCAGTTACACCGGGGACCAATCCTACGAGCAGTACTTC.

The table lists this clonotype with many counts. The V and J genes are TRBV11-2 and TRBJ2-1, with 9 positions matching TRBD2. The germline gives CDR1 SGHAT, CDR2 FQNNGV. The length of the CDR3 is 15 residues. Germline trimming cut 4 bases from V and 6 bases from J; bases unmatched to any gene: 7. The CDR3 here is CASSSRLAASNEQFF. The CDR3 coding sequence is TGTGCCAGCAGCTCCAGACTAGCGGCCTCCAATGAGCAGTTCTTC.

This clonotype was seen at least ten times. The gene calls are TRBV19 and TRBJ1-5; D remains ambiguous. The CDR3 is 15 residues long. V lost 3 bases, J lost 1 base, and 10 bases lay in between. Germline CDR1 and CDR2: LNHDA and SQIVND (reference sequence). The CDR3 sequence: CASSINGWSNQPQHF. The CDR3 DNA reads as TGTGCCAGTAGTATTAACGGGTGGAGCAATCAGCCCCAGCATTTT.

This clonotype has only a few counts. With a much larger clone just one base away, this may be a read error. The V and J genes are TRBV28 and TRBJ1-3; D is unresolved. Germline V CDR1 and CDR2: MDHEN, SYDVKM. CDR3 length equals 15 residues. With 10 bases removed from V and 8 bases from J, the gap between germline ends came to 24 bases. Here the CDR3 reads CATLPGYMSRDTIYF. The DNA of the CDR3 is TGTGCCACCTTACCTGGCTACATGTCCCGGGACACCATATATTTT.

This chain uses TRBV27 with TRBJ2-7; D not certain. The CDR3 has 12 amino acids. CDR1 is MNHEY, CDR2 SMNVEV, per germline (reference sequence). V gave up 5 bases and J gave up 5 bases, with 10 bases separating them. The CDR3 reads CASSTSTDEQYF. DNA of the CDR3: TGTGCCAGCAGTACAAGCACCGACGAGCAGTACTTC.

This clonotype was recorded many times. The J gene is TRBJ1-5, the V gene TRBV11-1, with 7 bases aligning to TRBD1. CDR1 and CDR2 from the germline V gene are SGHAT and FQDESV (reference sequence). After removal of 1 base from V and 5 bases from J, the junction contained 11 bases not matched to a gene. CDR3 length equals 17 residues. CDR3 in DNA: TGTGCCAGCAGCTTAGTTGGGGACAGCAAAGGGGATCAGCCCCAGCATTTT. It encodes CASSLVGDSKGDQPQHF.

Points on this clonotype: Relative to the germline gene, one junction end is altered; a read error may explain this. The genes are TRBV18 and TRBJ2-6, with D tentatively TRBD2 (5 bases). The CDR3 is made up of 19 amino acids. Germline V lookup: CDR1 KGHSH, CDR2 LQKENI. CDR3 bases: TGTGCCAGCACACCAGTAGGACTCCAACTTTGGGCAGGGGCCAACGTCCTGACTTTC. Its translation is CASTPVGLQLWAGANVLTF.

This clonotype was picked up many times. This chain uses TRBV30 with TRBJ2-2; unclear D gene. Trimming left V 0 bases short and J 2 bases short, with 13 bases between. Germline V gene data show CDR1 as GTSNPN and CDR2 as SVGIG (reference sequence). The CDR3 extends over 16 amino acids. This CDR3 is CAWSVSIGLNTGELFF. DNA of the CDR3: TGTGCCTGGAGTGTGAGTATCGGTCTCAACACCGGGGAGCTGTTTTTT. The full variable domain, completed using reference TRBV30 and TRBJ2-2, is SQTIHQWPATLVQPVGSPLSLECTVEGTSNPNLYWYRQAAGRGLQLLFYSVGIGQISSEVPQNLSASRPQDRQFILSSKKLLLSDSGFYLCAWSVSIGLNTGELFFGEGSRLTVL.

The table lists this clonotype with many counts. CDR3 protein: CASRGGTAPNQPQHF. For the CDR3, the DNA is TGTGCCAGCAGAGGGGGGACGGCCCCCAATCAGCCCCAGCATTTT. The chain links TRBV28 to TRBJ1-5, with a tentative D call TRBD1 (6 bases). V lost 6 bases and J lost 3, with 15 bases in between. The germline gives CDR1 MDHEN, CDR2 SYDVKM. The CDR3 has 15 amino acids.

This clonotype was detected ten times or more. The V gene is TRBV28, the J gene TRBJ1-2; 8 nucleotides align to TRBD1. J gave up 5 bases and V 6 bases, and 5 bases lay outside the gene matches. The CDR3 consists of 13 residues. Germline V gene lookup returns CDR1 MDHEN and CDR2 SYDVKM. CDR3 region: CASSEQGVYGYTF. The DNA of the CDR3 is TGTGCCAGCAGCGAACAGGGGGTTTATGGCTACACCTTC.

This clonotype occurred many times. The chain links TRBV30 to TRBJ2-5; TRBD2 aligns across 8 bases. The CDR3 loop spans 13 amino acids. The V segment lost 3 bases and the J segment 4 bases; nucleotides outside the gene matches: 4. Germline V lookup: CDR1 GTSNPN, CDR2 SVGIG (reference sequence). The CDR3 spells CAWSGSGGETQYF. The CDR3 DNA sequence: TGTGCCTGGAGCGGAAGCGGGGGAGAGACCCAGTACTTC.

This clonotype was recorded many times. The V gene is TRBV6-1, the J gene TRBJ2-7; D remains ambiguous. V was shortened by 6 bases and J by 6 bases, with 21 bases between the two germline ends. Germline lookup yields CDR1 MNHNS and CDR2 SASEGT. CDR3 length: 15 amino acids. The CDR3 DNA reads as TGTGCCAGCAGAAAAGACGGCCTGTTGGGTGGCGAGCAGTACTTC. Translating it yields CASRKDGLLGGEQYF.

This clonotype was detected ten times or more. The chain is built from TRBV19 and TRBJ1-2; D is unclear. CDR3 length: 15 residues. V was trimmed by 2 bases and J by 3 bases, leaving 13 bases between them. The germline V gene encodes CDR1 LNHDA and CDR2 SQIVND (reference sequence). The CDR3 protein is CASSIPADRDYGYTF. CDR3 nucleotides: TGTGCCAGTAGTATACCCGCCGACCGGGACTATGGCTACACCTTC.

This clonotype has ten or more counts. The rearrangement links TRBV6-5 to TRBJ2-2; a possible D gene is TRBD2 (5 bases). The length of the CDR3 is 15 residues. V was clipped by 5 bases and J by 0 bases, with 10 bases between them. Germline values: CDR1 MNHEY, CDR2 SVGAGI. CDR3 in amino acids: CASSTRTSNTGELFF. As DNA, the CDR3 is TGTGCCAGCAGTACTAGAACCTCGAACACCGGGGAGCTGTTTTTT.

This clonotype was seen many times. The chain carries TRBV19 and TRBJ1-1, with 9 bases identical to TRBD1. This CDR3 spans 15 amino acids. Germline V lookup: CDR1 LNHDA, CDR2 SQIVND (reference sequence). Trimming removed 5 bases from V and 2 bases from J; junction bases left unmatched: 6. CDR3 in amino acids: CASSSDRGYNTEAFF. In nucleotides, the CDR3 is TGTGCCAGTAGTTCGGACAGGGGATATAACACTGAAGCTTTCTTT.

This clonotype has ten or more counts. The chain has TRBV12-3 or TRBV12-4 and TRBJ1-1, with 10 bases that match TRBD1. The CDR3 has 16 amino acids. V gave up 5 bases and J gave up 2 bases; unmatched junction bases: 8. DNA of the CDR3: TGTGCCAGCAGTACCGGGACAGGGGTGTCAAACACTGAAGCTTTCTTT. It specifies CASSTGTGVSNTEAFF.

In its sample, this clonotype was seen many times. J is TRBJ2-5 and V is TRBV15; 8 bases line up with TRBD2. V dropped 1 base and J dropped 4; count of bases not matched to a gene: 5. Germline assignment: CDR1 LNHNV and CDR2 YYDKDF (reference sequence). The CDR3 runs to 15 residues. The CDR3: CATSRVSLAGETQYF. DNA for the CDR3: TGTGCCACCAGCAGAGTGTCCCTAGCGGGAGAGACCCAGTACTTC. Complete variable domain (other parts from reference TRBV15 and TRBJ2-5): DAMVIQNPRYQVTQFGKPVTLSCSQTLNHNVMYWYQQKSSQAPKLLFHYYDKDFNNEADTPDNFQSRRPNTSFCFLDIRSPGLGDTAMYLCATSRVSLAGETQYFGPGTRLLVL.

This clonotype has at least ten counts. This may stem from a read error, because a much larger clone lies one nucleotide away. CDR3 loop: CASAPGSSYEQCF. The CDR3 region has the DNA TGTGCCAGCGCCCCCGGGTCCTCCTACGAGCAGTGCTTC. The V call is TRBV27, the J call TRBJ2-7; D remains unclear. CDR1 is MNHEY, CDR2 SMNVEV, per germline (reference sequence). This CDR3 spans 13 amino acids.

Ten or more counts support this clonotype. This chain connects TRBV29-1 to TRBJ2-7, with 7 nucleotides matching TRBD1. This CDR3 contains 12 residues. Germline CDR1 SQVTM, CDR2 ANQGSEA. With 6 bases clipped from V and 7 bases from J, the junction kept 9 bases outside the gene matches. The CDR3 is CSVRDSAAEQYF. In nucleotides, the CDR3 is TGCAGCGTAAGGGACAGTGCGGCGGAGCAGTACTTC.

The chain carries TRBV6-1 and TRBJ1-5; TRBD1 is a possible D gene (5 bases). Germline V lookup: CDR1 MNHNS, CDR2 SASEGT. The CDR3 has 15 residues. V lost 3 bases, J lost 0 bases, and 9 bases lay in between. CDR3 coding DNA: TGTGCCAGCAGTGAGATGGGGACTAGCAATCAGCCCCAGCATTTT. Residues: CASSEMGTSNQPQHF.

J is TRBJ1-2 and V is TRBV28; no clear D. Trimming shortened V by 3 bases and J by 3 bases, and 5 bases separated the two germline ends. Germline CDR1 MDHEN, CDR2 SYDVKM. The CDR3 runs to 12 residues. CDR3 residues: CASSFGYYGYTF. The CDR3 coding sequence is TGTGCCAGCAGTTTTGGGTACTATGGCTACACCTTC.

This clonotype was picked up many times. The rearrangement joins TRBV19 to TRBJ1-1, with D maybe TRBD1 (5 bases). This CDR3 spans 14 amino acids. V lost 3 bases and J lost 3, with 11 bases in between. In germline, CDR1 is LNHDA, CDR2 SQIVND (reference sequence). The CDR3 loop is CASSILRGDTEAFF. The CDR3 region has the DNA TGTGCCAGTAGTATTTTGAGGGGAGACACTGAAGCTTTCTTT.

The chain combines TRBV3-1 with TRBJ2-5; 8 bases are shared with TRBD1. The germline V gene has CDR1 LGHDT and CDR2 YNNKEL (reference sequence). The CDR3 sequence is 14 residues long. The V gene end was trimmed by 5 bases and the J gene end by 7 bases; junction bases not matched to a gene: 9. The CDR3 region is CASSYGQGRVTQYF. The CDR3 DNA reads as TGTGCCAGCAGCTATGGACAGGGTAGAGTGACCCAGTACTTC.

This clonotype was seen ten or more times. As DNA, the CDR3 is TGCGCCAGCAGCTTGGAGGCCGGGGAGCTGTTTTTT. It is translated as CASSLEAGELFF. The V and J genes are TRBV5-1 and TRBJ2-2; unclear D gene. This CDR3 spans 12 amino acids. Trimming left V 0 bases short and J 6 bases short, with 3 bases between. Germline V gene data show CDR1 as SGHRS and CDR2 as YFSETQ.

This clonotype was seen just once. The gene calls are TRBV20-1 and TRBJ2-7; tentative D call: TRBD1 (6 bases). Deletions cut 6 bases from V and 0 bases from J, with 15 bases between. In germline, CDR1 is DFQATT, CDR2 SNEGSKA (reference sequence). The CDR3 runs 14 residues. The CDR3 is CSAPRQGHSYEQYF. CDR3 bases: TGCAGTGCCCCTAGGCAGGGGCACTCCTACGAGCAGTACTTC.

This clonotype was recorded at least ten times. V gene TRBV11-2 combines with J gene TRBJ1-3, with D possibly being TRBD1 (6 bases). The CDR3 is made up of 14 amino acids. Germline loops: CDR1 SGHAT, CDR2 FQNNGV. With 2 bases removed from V and 3 bases from J, the gap between germline ends came to 8 bases. As DNA, the CDR3 is TGTGCCAGCAGCTTATCAGGGGATGGAAACACCATATATTTT. Amino acid sequence: CASSLSGDGNTIYF.